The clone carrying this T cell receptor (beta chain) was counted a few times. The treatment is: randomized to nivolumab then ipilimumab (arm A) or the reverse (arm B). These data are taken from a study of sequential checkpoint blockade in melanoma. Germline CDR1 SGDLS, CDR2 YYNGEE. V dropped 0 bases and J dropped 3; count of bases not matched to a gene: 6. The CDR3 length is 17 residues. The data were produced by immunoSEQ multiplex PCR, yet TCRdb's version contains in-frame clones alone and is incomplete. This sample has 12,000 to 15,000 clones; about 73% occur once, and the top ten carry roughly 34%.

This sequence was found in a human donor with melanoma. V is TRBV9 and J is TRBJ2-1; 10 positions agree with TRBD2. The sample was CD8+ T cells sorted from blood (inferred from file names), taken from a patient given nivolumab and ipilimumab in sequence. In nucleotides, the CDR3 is TGTGCCAGCAGCGTAGGTGGGTCTAGCGGGGGCTACAATGAGCAGTTCTTC. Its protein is CASSVGGSSGGYNEQFF. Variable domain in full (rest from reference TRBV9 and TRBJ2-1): DSGVTQTPKHLITATGQRVTLRCSPRSGDLSVYWYQQSLDQGLQFLIQYYNGEERAKGNILERFSAQQFPDLHSELNLSSLELGDSALYFCASSVGGSSGGYNEQFFGPGTRLTVL.